The text below deals with one T cell receptor beta chain. Its antigen is unidentified. Treatment denoted: roughly 19 received Ad26.COV2.S at low or high dose, single or two shots; about 5 received placebo; per-sample allocation not given. Material that was analyzed had been drawn on day 63 after the first vaccine or placebo injection. This sample is part of a study of Ad26.COV2.S vaccination and SARS-CoV-2 variants. Study results and limitations: There was reportedly substantial breadth in spike-specific CD8+ and CD4+ T cell responses after vaccination.

Libraries were prepared by immunoSEQ multiplex PCR; TCRdb keeps only in-frame clonotypes and omits some of them. Of 300,000 to 500,000 clones listed, 88% are singletons. The CDR3 is made up of 13 amino acids. From germline, CDR1 is SQVTM and CDR2 ANQGSEA. V lost 4 bases, J lost 1 base, and 3 bases stayed unmatched. This chain links TRBV29-1 with TRBJ1-1; 7 positions agree with TRBD1. The TCR sequence derives from a person between 18 and 65 years old who received the Ad26.COV2.S COVID-19 vaccine or a placebo. Sequencing was performed on peripheral blood, taken in a trial of Ad26.COV2.S vaccine versus placebo. This chain's CDR3 is CSVVRTGNTEAFF. The CDR3 bases are TGCAGCGTTGTGAGGACAGGGAACACTGAAGCTTTCTTT.